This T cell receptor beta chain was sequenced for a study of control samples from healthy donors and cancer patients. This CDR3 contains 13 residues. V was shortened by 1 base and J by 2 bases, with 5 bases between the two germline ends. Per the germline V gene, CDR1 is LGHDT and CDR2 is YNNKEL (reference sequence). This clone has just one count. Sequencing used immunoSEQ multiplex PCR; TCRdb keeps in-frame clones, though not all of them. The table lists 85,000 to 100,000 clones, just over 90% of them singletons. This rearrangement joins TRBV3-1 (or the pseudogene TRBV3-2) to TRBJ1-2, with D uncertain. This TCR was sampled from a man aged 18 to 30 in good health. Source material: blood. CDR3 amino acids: CASSQGGNYGYTF. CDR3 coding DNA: TGTGCCAGCAGCCAAGGGGGAAACTATGGCTACACCTTC.